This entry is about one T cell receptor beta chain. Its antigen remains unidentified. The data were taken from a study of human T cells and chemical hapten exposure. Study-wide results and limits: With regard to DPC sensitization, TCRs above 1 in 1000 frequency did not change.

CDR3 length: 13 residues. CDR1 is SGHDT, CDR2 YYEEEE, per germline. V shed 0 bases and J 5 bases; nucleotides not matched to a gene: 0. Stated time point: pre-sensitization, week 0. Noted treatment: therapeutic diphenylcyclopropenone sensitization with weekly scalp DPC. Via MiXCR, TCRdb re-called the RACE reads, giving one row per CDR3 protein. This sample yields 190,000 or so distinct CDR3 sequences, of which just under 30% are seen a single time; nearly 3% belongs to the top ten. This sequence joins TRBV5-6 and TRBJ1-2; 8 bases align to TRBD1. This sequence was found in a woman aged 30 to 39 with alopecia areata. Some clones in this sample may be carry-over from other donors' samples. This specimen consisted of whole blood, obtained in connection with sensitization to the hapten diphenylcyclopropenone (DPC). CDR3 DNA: TGTGCCAGCAGCTTGGACAGGGGGTATGGCTACACCTTC. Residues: CASSLDRGYGYTF.